The clone carrying this T cell receptor (beta chain) occurred many times. The antigen is undetermined. Unique molecular identifiers tagged individual cDNA molecules. TCRdb recomputed calls from the 5' RACE reads with MiXCR, one row per CDR3 protein. The sample shows tens of thousands of distinct CDR3 sequences, approximately 13% of them seen only once. The data stem from a study of early T cells in non-severe SARS-CoV-2 infection. Study in general: From unsorted whole blood, bulk RNA was sequenced, and the chains remained unpaired. Points from the study as a whole: In VDJdb matching, anti-spike CD8 responses were favored while private and CD4 specificities went missing.

The germline V gene encodes CDR1 SGDLS and CDR2 YYNGEE. V was cut by 0 bases and J by 3 bases, with 7 bases left in between. This CDR3 is built from 14 residues. Sequencing used whole blood. The chain links TRBV9 to TRBJ2-4; D is undetermined. This sequence originates from an adult who was a healthcare worker with PCR-confirmed SARS-CoV-2 infection or an uninfected control (not recorded which). The CDR3 here is CASSVDGGKNIQYF. The CDR3 DNA sequence: TGTGCCAGCAGCGTAGACGGCGGCAAAAACATTCAGTACTTC.